This TCR beta chain was recovered during a study of type 1 and type 2 diabetes patients. Study at large: CD4+ or CD8+ T cells were positively selected from PBMCs with microbeads.

Germline-derived CDR1 and CDR2 are GTSNPN and SVGIG (reference sequence). The junction had 5 bases not matched to a gene; V was cut back by 3 bases and J by 7 bases. The length of the CDR3 is 15 residues. The PCR template was genomic DNA. The TCR beta CDR3 region was amplified using 30 forward and 13 reverse primers. TCRdb recomputed calls from the multiplex PCR reads with MiXCR, one row per CDR3 protein. The sample shows fewer than 350,000 distinct CDR3 sequences, more than 40% of them seen only once. This clonotype was observed once. All diabetic donors were classified as either type 1 or type 2 diabetes. Donors had no other autoimmune disease or infection in four weeks. Peripheral blood, 7.5 to 10 milliliters per participant, was collected.

The clonotype comes from a man aged 18 to 35 with type 2 diabetes. The chain uses TRBV30 and TRBJ2-4, with 14 bases fitting TRBD2. Sequences were obtained from peripheral blood mononuclear cells (PBMCs). The CDR3 coding sequence is TGTGCCTGGAGCGAGACTAGCGGGGGGGATAACATTCAGTACTTC. The encoded protein is CAWSETSGGDNIQYF. The full variable domain, in which reference TRBV30 and TRBJ2-4 provide the parts outside the CDR3, is SQTIHQWPATLVQPVGSPLSLECTVEGTSNPNLYWYRQAAGRGLQLLFYSVGIGQISSEVPQNLSASRPQDRQFILSSKKLLLSDSGFYLCAWSETSGGDNIQYFGAGTRLSVL.